This T cell receptor beta chain was documented in a study of post-analysis software for immune sequencing data. Study background: The study covered relapsing-remitting, secondary progressive and progressive-relapsing courses of multiple sclerosis. Study-level findings and limits: Five TRBV segments, including TRBV5-6, TRBV5-1 and TRBV20-1, were more frequent in patients than controls. Compared against controls, patients with multiple sclerosis displayed significantly lower normalized Chao1 diversity.

Germline values: CDR1 SQVTM, CDR2 ANQGSEA. The CDR3 runs to 14 residues. Trimming took 7 bases from V and 2 from J, leaving 16 bases between them. Included in the TCR beta cDNA libraries were unique molecular identifiers. Each batch of roughly 1 to 11 million T cells produced approximately 470,000 cDNA molecules. A single record per CDR3 protein comes from TCRdb applying MiXCR to the PCR reads. The repertoire consists of 430,000 or so distinct CDR3 sequences, with 39% occurring once and the leading ten covering 7.6%. A note on this clonotype: Its antigen is not known.

The specimen was blood. This clonotype was sampled from a girl aged 2-10 years with multiple sclerosis. The chain has TRBV29-1 and TRBJ2-3; D gene unclear. The CDR3 region is CSARPLPTTDTQYF. DNA for the CDR3: TGCAGCGCGAGACCCTTACCCACCACAGATACGCAGTATTTT.